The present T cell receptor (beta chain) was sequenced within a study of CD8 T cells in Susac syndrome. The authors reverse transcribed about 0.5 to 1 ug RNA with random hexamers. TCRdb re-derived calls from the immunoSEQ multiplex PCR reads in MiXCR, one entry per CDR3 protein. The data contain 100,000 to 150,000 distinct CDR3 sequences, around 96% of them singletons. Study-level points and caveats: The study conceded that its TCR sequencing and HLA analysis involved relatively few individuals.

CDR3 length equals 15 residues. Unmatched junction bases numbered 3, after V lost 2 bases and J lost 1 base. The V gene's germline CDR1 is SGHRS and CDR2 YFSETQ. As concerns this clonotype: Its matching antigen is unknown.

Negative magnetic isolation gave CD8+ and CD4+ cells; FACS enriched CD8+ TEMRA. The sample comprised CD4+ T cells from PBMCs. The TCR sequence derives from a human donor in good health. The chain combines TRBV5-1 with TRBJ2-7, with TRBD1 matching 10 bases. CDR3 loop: CASSLVDRGSYEQYF. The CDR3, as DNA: TGCGCCAGCAGCTTAGTGGACAGGGGGTCCTACGAGCAGTACTTC.